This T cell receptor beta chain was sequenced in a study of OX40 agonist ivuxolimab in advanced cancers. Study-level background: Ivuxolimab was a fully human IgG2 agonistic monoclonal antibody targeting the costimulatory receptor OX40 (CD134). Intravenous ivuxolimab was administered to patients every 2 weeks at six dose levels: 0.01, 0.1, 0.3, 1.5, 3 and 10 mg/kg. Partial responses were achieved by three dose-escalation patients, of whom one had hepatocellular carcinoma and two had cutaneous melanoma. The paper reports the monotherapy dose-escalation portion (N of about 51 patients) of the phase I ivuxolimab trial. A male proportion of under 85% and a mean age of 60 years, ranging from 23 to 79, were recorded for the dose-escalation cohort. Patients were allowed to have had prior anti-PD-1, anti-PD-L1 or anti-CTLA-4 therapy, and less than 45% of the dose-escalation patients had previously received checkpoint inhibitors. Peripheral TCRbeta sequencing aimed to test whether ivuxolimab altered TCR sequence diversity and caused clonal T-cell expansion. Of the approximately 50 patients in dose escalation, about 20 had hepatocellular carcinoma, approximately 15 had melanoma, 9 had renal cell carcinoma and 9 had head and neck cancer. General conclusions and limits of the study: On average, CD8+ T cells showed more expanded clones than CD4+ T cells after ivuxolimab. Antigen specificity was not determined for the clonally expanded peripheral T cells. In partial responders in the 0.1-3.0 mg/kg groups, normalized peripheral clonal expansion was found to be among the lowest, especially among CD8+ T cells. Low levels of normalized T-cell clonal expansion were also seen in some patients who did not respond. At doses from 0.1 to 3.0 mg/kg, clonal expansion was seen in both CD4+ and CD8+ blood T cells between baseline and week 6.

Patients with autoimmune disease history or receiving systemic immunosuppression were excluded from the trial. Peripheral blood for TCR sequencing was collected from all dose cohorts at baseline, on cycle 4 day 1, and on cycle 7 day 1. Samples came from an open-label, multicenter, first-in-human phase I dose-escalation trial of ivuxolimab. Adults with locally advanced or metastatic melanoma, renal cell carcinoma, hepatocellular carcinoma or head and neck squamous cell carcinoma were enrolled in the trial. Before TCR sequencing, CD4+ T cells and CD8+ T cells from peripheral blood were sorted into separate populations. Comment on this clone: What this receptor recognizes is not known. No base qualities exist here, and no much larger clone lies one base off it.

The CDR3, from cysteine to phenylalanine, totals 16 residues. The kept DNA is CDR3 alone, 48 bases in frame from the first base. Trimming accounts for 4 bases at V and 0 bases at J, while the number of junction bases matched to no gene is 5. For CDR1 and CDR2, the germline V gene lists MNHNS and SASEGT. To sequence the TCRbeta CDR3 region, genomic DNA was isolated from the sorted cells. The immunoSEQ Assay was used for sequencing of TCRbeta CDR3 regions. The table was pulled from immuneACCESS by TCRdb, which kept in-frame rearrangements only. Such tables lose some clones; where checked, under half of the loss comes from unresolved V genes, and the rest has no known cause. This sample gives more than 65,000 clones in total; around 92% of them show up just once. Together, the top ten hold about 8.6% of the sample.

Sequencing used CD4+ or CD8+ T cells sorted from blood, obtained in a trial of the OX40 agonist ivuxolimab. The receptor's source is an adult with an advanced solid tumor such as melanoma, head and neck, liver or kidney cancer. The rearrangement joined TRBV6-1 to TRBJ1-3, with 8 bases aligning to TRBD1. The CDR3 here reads CASSALGTGSGNTIYF. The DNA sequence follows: TGTGCCAGCAGTGCACTAGGGACAGGCTCTGGAAACACCATATATTTT.